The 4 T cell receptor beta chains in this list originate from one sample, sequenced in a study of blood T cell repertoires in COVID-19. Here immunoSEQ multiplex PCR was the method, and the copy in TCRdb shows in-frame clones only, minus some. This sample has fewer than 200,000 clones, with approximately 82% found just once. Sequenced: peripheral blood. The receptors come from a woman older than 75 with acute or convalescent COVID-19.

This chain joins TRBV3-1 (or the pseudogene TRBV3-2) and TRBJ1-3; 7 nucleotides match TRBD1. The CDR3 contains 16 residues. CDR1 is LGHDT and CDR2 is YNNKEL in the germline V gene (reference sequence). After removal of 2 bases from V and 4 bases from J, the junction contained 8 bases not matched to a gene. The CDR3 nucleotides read TGTGCCAGCAGCCAACACAGGGGTTTAGCGGGAAACACCATATATTTT. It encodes CASSQHRGLAGNTIYF.

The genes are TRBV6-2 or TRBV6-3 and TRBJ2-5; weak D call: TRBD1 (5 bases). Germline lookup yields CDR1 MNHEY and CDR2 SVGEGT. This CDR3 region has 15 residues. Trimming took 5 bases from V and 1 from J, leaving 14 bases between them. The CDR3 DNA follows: TGTGCCAGCAGTGCCTACAGGAACATCCAAGAGACCCAGTACTTC. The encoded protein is CASSAYRNIQETQYF.

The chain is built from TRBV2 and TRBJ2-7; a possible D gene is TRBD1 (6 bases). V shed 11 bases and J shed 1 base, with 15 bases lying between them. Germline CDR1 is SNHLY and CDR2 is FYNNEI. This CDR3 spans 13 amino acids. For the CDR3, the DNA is TGTGCCGGCGTTCAGGGGACGTCCTACGAGCAGTACTTC. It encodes CAGVQGTSYEQYF. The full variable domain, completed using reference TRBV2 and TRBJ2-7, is EPEVTQTPSHQVTQMGQEVILRCVPISNHLYFYWYRQILGQKVEFLVSFYNNEISEKSEIFDDQFSVERPDGSNFTLKIRSTKLEDSAMYFCAGVQGTSYEQYFGPGTRLTVT.

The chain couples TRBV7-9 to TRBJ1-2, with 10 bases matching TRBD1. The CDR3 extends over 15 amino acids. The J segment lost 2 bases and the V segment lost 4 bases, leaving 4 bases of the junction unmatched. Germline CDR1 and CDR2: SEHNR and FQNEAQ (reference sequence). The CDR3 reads CASSSGQGSNYGYTF. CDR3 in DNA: TGTGCCAGCAGCTCGGGACAGGGGTCCAACTATGGCTACACCTTC.